A selection of T cell receptor beta chains follows, all from one sample in a study of blood T cells in healthy people across ages. TCRdb itself ran the 5' RACE reads through MiXCR, one entry per CDR3 protein. This table has hundreds of thousands of distinct CDR3 sequences, under 55% appearing once. The material sequenced was blood. The receptors were sampled from a man in his 60s in good health. The CDR3 runs from the conserved cysteine through the conserved F or W. A D gene is named only where the DNA matches it firmly. Expanded clones are given a class, and other clones once, few, many or no size at all.

size: NA; V: TRBV11-2; D: NA; CDR3: CASSKGLKETQYF
size: NA; V: TRBV28; D: NA; CDR3: CASRQSQGTHSPLHF
size: NA; V: TRBV7-9; D: NA; CDR3: CASSFSSVPYEQYF
size: NA; V: TRBV9; D: NA; CDR3: CASSVGTEYGYTF
size: NA; V: TRBV20-1; D: NA; CDR3: CSVPPGQRGYTF
size: NA; V: TRBV12-3/TRBV12-4; D: NA; CDR3: CASSLTHPGTEAFF
size: NA; V: TRBV9; D: TRBD2; CDR3: CASSETSGPSDTQYF
size: few; V: TRBV24-1; D: TRBD2; CDR3: CATSDSETSGAYNEQFF
size: many; V: TRBV7-2; D: NA; CDR3: CASSPSLGGRNQETQYF
size: few; V: TRBV4-3; D: NA; CDR3: CASSNNNAYNTEAFF